The present TCR beta chain was sequenced within a study of blood T cell repertoires in COVID-19. Germline V gives CDR1 SGHTA, CDR2 FQGNSA. This CDR3 contains 14 residues. The V end lost 4 bases, the J end lost 3 bases, and 9 bases lay between the germline ends. The protocol was immunoSEQ multiplex PCR, while the TCRdb copy is restricted to in-frame clones and leaves out a portion. The repertoire holds roughly 160,000 clones, about 85% seen once, with under 7.5% in the top ten. The sequencing input was peripheral blood. This rearrangement joins TRBV7-2 to TRBJ2-2, with D uncertain. This sequence originates from a man older than 75 with COVID-19, enrolled during active disease. The CDR3 loop is CASSSGPYTGELFF. Here the CDR3 DNA reads TGTGCCAGCAGCTCGGGTCCTTACACCGGGGAGCTGTTTTTT.